The next 18 T cell receptor beta chains were all read from a single sample in a study of early T cells in non-severe SARS-CoV-2 infection. TCRdb analysed the 5' RACE reads with MiXCR anew, one entry per CDR3 protein. The sample records approximately 52,000 distinct CDR3 sequences, just over 8% being singletons. Sequenced input: whole blood. The receptors were sampled from an adult who was a healthcare worker with PCR-confirmed SARS-CoV-2 infection or an uninfected control (not recorded which).

This clonotype was found many times. V and J are TRBV7-2 and TRBJ2-3; TRBD2 is a possible D gene (6 bases). This CDR3 region has 13 residues. The V gene's germline CDR1 is SGHTA and CDR2 FQGNSA. Trimming removed 5 bases at V and 14 bases at J, with 20 bases between. CDR3 sequence (DNA): TGTGCCAGCAGCCCCCCAAGGCGCGGGGAGGTGTATTTT. It yields the protein CASSPPRRGEVYF.

This clonotype was picked up many times. This chain uses TRBV4-3 with TRBJ2-3; 8 nucleotides match TRBD2. V shed 1 base and J 5 bases; nucleotides not matched to a gene: 8. Germline V gene data show CDR1 as LGHNA and CDR2 as YSLEER. CDR3 size: 16 residues. The CDR3 is CASSQVASGFGDTQYF. CDR3 sequence (DNA): TGCGCCAGCAGCCAAGTCGCTAGCGGGTTCGGAGATACGCAGTATTTT.

The CDR3 protein is CASSPYQETQYF. In DNA, the CDR3 is TGTGCCAGCTCACCGTACCAAGAGACCCAGTACTTC. This rearrangement joins TRBV18 to TRBJ2-5, with D uncertain. CDR1 is KGHSH, CDR2 LQKENI, per germline. The CDR3 is 12 amino acids. V was shortened by 3 bases and J by 0 bases, with 2 bases between the two germline ends.

This clonotype was found a few times. The rearrangement joins TRBV29-1 to TRBJ1-1; TRBD1 matches 9 bases. The junction had 8 bases not matched to a gene; V was cut back by 5 bases and J by 7 bases. This CDR3 region has 13 residues. Germline CDR1 reads SQVTM; CDR2 reads ANQGSEA. The CDR3, as DNA: TGCAGCGTTCCTACCGCGGACAGGGGTGAAGCTTTCTTT. Translated: CSVPTADRGEAFF. Full variable domain (outside the CDR3, taken from reference TRBV29-1 and TRBJ1-1): SAVISQKPSRDICQRGTSLTIQCQVDSQVTMMFWYRQQPGQSLTLIATANQGSEATYESGFVIDKFPISRPNLTFSTLTVSNMSPEDSSIYLCSVPTADRGEAFFGQGTRLTVV.

This clonotype was observed a few times. The chain uses TRBV7-3 and TRBJ2-1, with 9 bases that match TRBD2. This CDR3 region has 17 residues. Germline values: CDR1 SGHTA, CDR2 FQGTGA. The V gene end was trimmed by 2 bases and the J gene end by 8 bases; junction bases not matched to a gene: 13. CDR3 DNA: TGTGCCAGCAGCTTAGGGACTAGCTGGGTTAGTTCCGATGAGCAGTTCTTC. It codes for CASSLGTSWVSSDEQFF.

A few counts support this clonotype. The chain joins TRBV6-4 to TRBJ2-4, with 11 bases matching TRBD2. Germline CDR1 MRHNA, CDR2 SNTAGT. This CDR3 contains 15 residues. J gave up 5 bases and V 0 bases, and 0 bases lay outside the gene matches. For the CDR3, the DNA is TGTGCCAGCAGTGACTCGACTAGCGGGGAAAACATTCAGTACTTC. Its translation is CASSDSTSGENIQYF.

The sample holds many counts of this clonotype. This chain uses TRBV6-6 with TRBJ2-3; D gene uncertain. This CDR3 spans 15 amino acids. Trimming left V 5 bases short and J 0 bases short, with 12 bases between. The germline V gene has CDR1 MNHNY and CDR2 SVGAGI (reference sequence). The CDR3 DNA is TGTGCCAGCAGTAATCGGAAAGCGAGCACAGATACGCAGTATTTT. This encodes CASSNRKASTDTQYF.

This clonotype was seen many times. This chain joins TRBV28 and TRBJ2-7, with D perhaps TRBD1 (6 bases). The V gene's germline CDR1 is MDHEN and CDR2 SYDVKM. The V end was cut by 2 bases, the J end by 6 bases, with 14 bases between. This CDR3 has 14 amino acids. The CDR3 region is CASSLIKQGGEQYF. The DNA of the CDR3 is TGTGCCAGCAGTTTAATAAAACAGGGTGGCGAGCAGTACTTC.

The sample holds many counts of this clonotype. This rearrangement joins TRBV18 to TRBJ2-7; D may match TRBD1 or TRBD2 (5 bases each). CDR3 size: 16 residues. The V gene lost 0 bases and the J gene lost 1 base, with 13 bases spanning the gap. Germline lookup yields CDR1 KGHSH and CDR2 LQKENI. CDR3 coding DNA: TGTGCCAGCTCACCACCGGGGACGGCCCGGTCCTACGAGCAGTACTTC. Its protein product is CASSPPGTARSYEQYF.

This clonotype was found many times. The chain employs TRBV7-8 and TRBJ2-7, with TRBD2 matching 12 bases. The CDR3 has 15 residues. CDR1 is SGHVS, CDR2 FQNEAQ, per germline. With V trimmed by 6 bases and J by 2 bases, 5 bases remained unmatched. The CDR3 region has the DNA TGTGCCAGCAGGTTGACTAGCGGGGGTACCTACGAGCAGTACTTC. Protein: CASRLTSGGTYEQYF.

This clonotype was counted at least ten times. Sequence at one end of the junction differs from germline and may be a read error. V and J are TRBV20-1 and TRBJ2-3; D gene unclear. CDR3 size: 11 residues. CDR1 and CDR2 (germline): DFQATT, SNEGSKA (reference sequence). The CDR3 spells CSAPHTETQYF. For the CDR3, the DNA is TGCAGTGCACCTCACACAGAGACGCAGTATTTT.

This clonotype was detected only a few times. CDR3 in amino acids: CAIRDHTDTQYF. The CDR3, as DNA: TGTGCCATCAGGGACCACACAGATACGCAGTATTTT. The gene calls are TRBV10-3 and TRBJ2-3, with D unclear. The CDR3 has 12 residues. Trimming left V 6 bases short and J 2 bases short, with 6 bases between. Per germline, CDR1 ENHRY and CDR2 SYGVKD.

This clonotype was observed many times. The rearrangement uses TRBV7-6 and TRBJ2-7; D is ambiguous. In germline, CDR1 is SGHVS, CDR2 FNYEAQ. The CDR3 runs to 12 residues. The V end lost 4 bases, the J end lost 2 bases, and 6 bases lay between the germline ends. CDR3 in DNA: TGTGCCAGCAGCTACACAGCCTACGAGCAGTACTTC. It is translated as CASSYTAYEQYF.

Concerning this clonotype: Mismatch with germline at one junction end may stem from a read error. The rearrangement uses TRBV4-1 and TRBJ1-5, with D unclear. Germline loops: CDR1 MGHRA, CDR2 YSYEKL. CDR3 length equals 14 residues. CDR3 nucleotides: TGCGCCAGCAGCCAAGCCCTTAGCAATCAGCCCCGGCATTTT. Amino acids: CASSQALSNQPRHF.

The V and J genes are TRBV6-6 and TRBJ1-6, with unresolved D. Trimming removed 0 bases at V and 5 bases at J, with 8 bases between. Germline V gene sequence: CDR1 MNHNY, CDR2 SVGAGI (reference sequence). The CDR3 is 15 amino acids. The CDR3: CASSYSGRDNSPLHF. Written as DNA, the CDR3 is TGTGCCAGCAGTTACTCTGGGAGAGATAATTCACCCCTCCACTTT.

This clonotype has ten or more counts. The J gene is TRBJ1-2, the V gene TRBV20-1; TRBD1 aligns across 7 bases. Germline CDR1 is DFQATT and CDR2 is SNEGSKA (reference sequence). V lost 0 bases to trimming and J lost 3 bases; unmatched junction nucleotides: 7. This CDR3 contains 15 residues. The CDR3 sequence is CSARDRRGGYYGYTF. The CDR3 DNA is TGCAGTGCTAGAGATCGGAGAGGGGGCTACTATGGCTACACCTTC.

This clonotype was seen at least ten times. The V gene is TRBV2, the J gene TRBJ1-2, with TRBD1 matching 8 bases. Looked up from germline, CDR1 is SNHLY and CDR2 is FYNNEI. The CDR3 is made up of 12 amino acids. With 6 bases clipped from V and 3 bases from J, the junction kept 0 bases outside the gene matches. In DNA form, the CDR3 reads TGTGCCAGCAGGGACAGGGACTATGGCTACACCTTC. Translation: CASRDRDYGYTF.

Many counts were recorded for this clonotype. V gene TRBV5-1 combines with J gene TRBJ1-1; D is unresolved. Trimming took off 1 base at V and 4 bases at J, with 8 bases between the two ends. The CDR3 consists of 13 residues. Germline loops: CDR1 SGHRS, CDR2 YFSETQ. The CDR3 DNA is TGCGCCAGCAGCTTGTCGGACGGCACTGAAGCTTTCTTT. Residues: CASSLSDGTEAFF. Supplemented by reference TRBV5-1 and TRBJ1-1, the full variable domain reads KAGVTQTPRYLIKTRGQQVTLSCSPISGHRSVSWYQQTPGQGLQFLFEYFSETQRNKGNFPGRFSGRQFSNSRSEMNVSTLELGDSALYLCASSLSDGTEAFFGQGTRLTVV.